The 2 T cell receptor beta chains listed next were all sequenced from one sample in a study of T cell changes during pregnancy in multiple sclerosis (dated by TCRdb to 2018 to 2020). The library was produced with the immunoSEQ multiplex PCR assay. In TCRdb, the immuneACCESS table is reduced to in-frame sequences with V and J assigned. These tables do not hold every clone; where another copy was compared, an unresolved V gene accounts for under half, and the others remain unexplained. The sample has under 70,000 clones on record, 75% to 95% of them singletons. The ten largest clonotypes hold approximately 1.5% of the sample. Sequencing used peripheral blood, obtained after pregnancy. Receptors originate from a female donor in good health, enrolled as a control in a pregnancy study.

DNA of the CDR3: TGTGCCAGTAGTAGGTTCTCTGGGCAGAACTATGGCTACACCTTC. Encoded protein: CASSRFSGQNYGYTF. This sequence joins TRBV19 and TRBJ1-2; D not certain. The CDR3 has 15 amino acids. V was cut by 4 bases and J by 2 bases, with 14 bases left in between. Germline loops: CDR1 LNHDA, CDR2 SQIVND (reference sequence). Combining the CDR3 with reference TRBV19 and TRBJ1-2 gives the whole variable domain DGGITQSPKYLFRKEGQNVTLSCEQNLNHDAMYWYRQDPGQGLRLIYYSQIVNDFQKGDIAEGYSVSREKKESFPLTVTSAQKNPTAFYLCASSRFSGQNYGYTFGSGTRLTVV.

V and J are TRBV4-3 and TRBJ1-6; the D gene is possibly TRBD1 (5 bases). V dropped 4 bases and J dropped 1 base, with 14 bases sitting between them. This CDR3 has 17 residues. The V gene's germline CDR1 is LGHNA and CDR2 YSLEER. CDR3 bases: TGCGCCAGCAGCCTAGACAGTGTATCATCCTATAATTCACCCCTCCACTTT. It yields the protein CASSLDSVSSYNSPLHF.